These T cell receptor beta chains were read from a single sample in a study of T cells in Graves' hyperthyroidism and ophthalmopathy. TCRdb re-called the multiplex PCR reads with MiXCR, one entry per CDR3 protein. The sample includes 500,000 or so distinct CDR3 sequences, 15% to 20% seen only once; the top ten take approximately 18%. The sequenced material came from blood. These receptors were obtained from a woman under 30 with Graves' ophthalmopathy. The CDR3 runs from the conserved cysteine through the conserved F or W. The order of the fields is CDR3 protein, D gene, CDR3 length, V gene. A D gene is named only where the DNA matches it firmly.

CASRPLGPGEETQYF NA 15 TRBV12-3/TRBV12-4
CASSPTGTGDEKLFF TRBD1 15 TRBV5-1
CSADGTSGGYNEQFF TRBD2 15 TRBV20-1
CASSFWGEGATNEKLFF NA 17 TRBV12-3/TRBV12-4
CAITGLPNYGYTF NA 13 TRBV10-3
CASSLVAGGGTDTQYF TRBD2 16 TRBV7-3
CASSSSPGTGHEQYF TRBD1 15 TRBV7-9
CASSQTGGVTEAFF TRBD1 14 TRBV12-3/TRBV12-4
CASSDLAGVNNEQFF TRBD2 15 TRBV2
CSAYPQWVGGTFEQFF NA 16 TRBV20-1
CSVVKDTDTQYF NA 12 TRBV29-1
CASSPPPGRTYEQYF NA 15 TRBV13
CASSLVRSSYNEQFF NA 15 TRBV11-2
CASSLAGTGVDEQFF TRBD1 15 TRBV27
CAISLQDYYGYTF NA 13 TRBV10-3
CSAISPGLSYQPQHF NA 15 TRBV20-1
CAIRAGGAGQETQYF TRBD1 15 TRBV10-3
CSADTLLGAFF NA 11 TRBV29-1
CASSGRTGLGGYTF TRBD1 14 TRBV27
CASTSRVGNTEAFF NA 14 TRBV27
CASSRDRGRNQPQHF TRBD1 15 TRBV6-1
CASSLIAGRTGELFF NA 15 TRBV7-8
CASSPKRIGNQPQHF NA 15 TRBV5-4
CASSDTGDEQYF TRBD1 12 TRBV9
CASSLPAASTDTQYF NA 15 TRBV27
CASSHPSSGGKETQYF TRBD2 16 TRBV7-9
CASRLGGAIDTQYF NA 14 TRBV11-2
CASSYSRDPSGNTIYF NA 16 TRBV6-2/TRBV6-3
CASSNSRDSSNYGYTF TRBD1 16 TRBV19
CAWSAFLGQGAVFF TRBD1 14 TRBV30
CVSSGQGDTGELFF TRBD1 14 TRBV9
CASLGNWGTEAFF NA 13 TRBV19
CASKRPATVNTEAFF NA 15 TRBV28
CASSPGTSGAADTQYF TRBD2 16 TRBV7-3
CASSLYFARDLNNEQFF NA 17 TRBV28
CASSYTGTGFYGYTF TRBD1 15 TRBV27
CAWSFDRGSYNSPLHF TRBD1 16 TRBV30
CASGPHRDVSDTQYF NA 15 TRBV27
CSAIGTGKGPQHF TRBD1 13 TRBV20-1
CASSYNREGGYTF NA 13 TRBV12-3/TRBV12-4
CATNEGVGAQPQHF NA 14 TRBV24-1
CASNPAGTNQPQHF NA 14 TRBV6-1
CASSLLRGGFTGELFF NA 16 TRBV3-1